The source of this TCR beta chain is a study of breast tumors, draining lymph nodes, adjacent tissues. Breast cancer patients provided tissue from their axillary draining lymph nodes. Germline V gene lookup returns CDR1 MGHRA and CDR2 YSYEKL. V lost 4 bases and J lost 1, with 10 bases in between. CDR3 size: 14 residues. One entry per CDR3 protein, called by TCRdb with MiXCR from the multiplex PCR reads. The sample yields some 100,000 distinct CDR3 sequences, 21% seen once. Findings and limits, study-wide: Tumor repertoires ranked between lymph nodes and nontumor tissue in diversity, with V and J gene preferences.

This clonotype was picked up many times. What it binds is not known. The TCR originated in a female donor with breast cancer. Some clones in this sample may be carry-over from other donors' samples. V and J are TRBV4-1 and TRBJ2-5, with D tentatively TRBD1 (6 bases). Sequenced input: axillary lymph node tissue. The CDR3 spells CASSLTGSQETQYF. The CDR3, as DNA: TGCGCCAGCAGCCTAACAGGGTCCCAAGAGACCCAGTACTTC.